A single sample gave rise to the 10 T cell receptor beta chains below, sequenced in a study of cytomegalovirus exposure and HLA in healthy donors. The PCR made use of 60 Vbeta and 13 Jbeta primers. Measured with immunoSEQ multiplex PCR; TCRdb has only the in-frame clones, and not every one. The table lists 100,000 to 150,000 clones, almost 85% of them singletons. Sequencing was performed on PBMCs. Receptor source: a boy aged 2 to 9 in good health and CMV-seronegative.

This clone has only a few counts. This chain links TRBV6-5 with TRBJ2-1, with a tentative D call TRBD2 (6 bases). Germline V gives CDR1 MNHEY, CDR2 SVGAGI. The CDR3 loop spans 14 amino acids. Between the trimmed V and J ends, which lost 6 bases and 5 bases, there was a span of 14 bases. The CDR3 region has the DNA TGTGCCAGCAGCGGGGGAGCTTTTCACAATGAGCAGTTCTTC. Protein sequence: CASSGGAFHNEQFF.

The CDR3: CAISLGASYNSPLHF. The CDR3 coding sequence is TGTGCCATCAGCCTAGGGGCTTCCTATAATTCACCCCTCCACTTT. The V call is TRBV10-3, the J call TRBJ1-6, with a possible D match to TRBD1 (5 bases). Trimming shortened V by 6 bases and J by 1 base, and 10 bases separated the two germline ends. Germline V gene data show CDR1 as ENHRY and CDR2 as SYGVKD. The CDR3 loop spans 15 amino acids.

A word on this clone: One end of the junction does not line up with germline, which may come from a read error. The chain has TRBV13 and TRBJ2-3; a possible D gene is TRBD2 (6 bases). This CDR3 has 15 residues. Looked up from germline, CDR1 is PRHDT and CDR2 is FYEKMQ (reference sequence). The CDR3 DNA reads TGTGCCAGCAGCTTAAGCCTCGGGAGCAAAGATACGCAGTATTTT. This sequence encodes CASSLSLGSKDTQYF.

As regards this clone: This sample also contains other DNA sequences that code for the same CDR3. CDR3 protein: CASRNDRGVNTEAFF. The CDR3 DNA sequence: TGTGCCAGCAGGAACGACAGGGGCGTGAACACTGAAGCTTTCTTT. The chain uses TRBV2 and TRBJ1-1, with 8 bases fitting TRBD1. This CDR3 spans 15 amino acids. Unmatched junction bases numbered 6, after V lost 6 bases and J lost 0 bases. The germline gives CDR1 SNHLY, CDR2 FYNNEI.

V is TRBV4-3 and J is TRBJ1-6; no clear D gene. This CDR3 contains 15 residues. CDR1 and CDR2 (germline): LGHNA, YSLEER. The ends were cut back, 1 base at V and 6 bases at J, with 10 bases in the middle. The CDR3 DNA sequence: TGCGCCAGCAGCCAAGGGCCAGGTTTTAATTCACCCCTCCACTTT. Its translation is CASSQGPGFNSPLHF.

This clone was found once. The chain employs TRBV7-3 and TRBJ2-6; 8 nucleotides match TRBD2. Per the germline V gene, CDR1 is SGHTA and CDR2 is FQGTGA. V shed 5 bases, J shed 2 bases, and the junction held 11 bases outside the gene matches. This CDR3 has 18 amino acids. For the CDR3, the DNA is TGTGCCAGCAGCCCGGGGGGGAGGGGCCCTCCTGGGGCCAACGTCCTGACTTTC. It is translated as CASSPGGRGPPGANVLTF.

The V call is TRBV7-9, the J call TRBJ2-1, with D possibly being TRBD2 (5 bases). In germline, CDR1 is SEHNR, CDR2 FQNEAQ (reference sequence). Deletions cut 5 bases from V and 0 bases from J, with 17 bases between. The CDR3 runs 17 residues. CDR3 DNA: TGTGCCAGCAGCCCCCCTGGCGGGTCAAGCTCCTACAATGAGCAGTTCTTC. Its protein is CASSPPGGSSSYNEQFF.

The chain recombines TRBV7-2 with TRBJ1-5, with 11 positions matching TRBD1. Trimming removed 4 bases from V and 8 bases from J; junction bases left unmatched: 4. The CDR3 is made up of 14 amino acids. CDR1 SGHTA and CDR2 FQGNSA come from the germline V gene. DNA of the CDR3: TGTGCCAGCAGCTGGACAGGGGGCCTGGAGCCCCAGCATTTT. The encoded protein is CASSWTGGLEPQHF.

This chain links TRBV2 with TRBJ2-1; 10 nucleotides match TRBD2. Per germline, CDR1 SNHLY and CDR2 FYNNEI. V dropped 7 bases and J dropped 1; count of bases not matched to a gene: 13. This CDR3 has 18 residues. CDR3 protein: CASIPRDGTSVSYNEQFF. The CDR3 DNA sequence: TGTGCCAGCATCCCGAGGGATGGGACTAGCGTTTCCTACAATGAGCAGTTCTTC.

The chain has TRBV9 and TRBJ2-1; TRBD2 matches 10 bases. This CDR3 has 15 amino acids. The junction had 5 bases not matched to a gene; V was cut back by 3 bases and J by 5 bases. CDR1 SGDLS and CDR2 YYNGEE come from the germline V gene. This chain's CDR3 is CASSAGLADNNEQFF. CDR3 DNA sequence: TGTGCCAGCAGCGCAGGACTAGCGGACAACAATGAGCAGTTCTTC.